This record covers a single TCR beta chain. Assay: immunoSEQ multiplex PCR; the TCRdb copy retains only in-frame clones and omits some. The table has approximately 41,000 clones, almost 95% seen once. With V trimmed by 5 bases and J by 3 bases, 5 bases remained unmatched. Germline CDR1 reads SGHVS; CDR2 reads FQNEAQ. CDR3 length: 14 amino acids. This sample is part of a study of T cell changes during pregnancy in multiple sclerosis. The J gene is TRBJ2-7, the V gene TRBV7-8; TRBD1 agrees at 9 bases. Sequenced here: CD8+ T cells from peripheral blood mononuclear cells, sampled in the third trimester of pregnancy. This receptor was identified in a female donor with multiple sclerosis, enrolled in a pregnancy study. The chain's CDR3 is CASSPRQGGYEQYF. The CDR3 DNA reads as TGTGCCAGCAGCCCTCGACAGGGGGGCTACGAGCAGTACTTC.